The clone carrying this TCR beta chain was seen more than once but under ten times. Antigen: not known. The CDR3 is made up of 14 amino acids. The germline V gene has CDR1 DFQATT and CDR2 SNEGSKA (reference sequence). V trimming: 1 base; J trimming: 2 bases; junction bases outside the gene matches: 3. This sample stems from a study of blood T cells in healthy people across ages. Study observations and caveats: Relative to aged donors, long-lived donors carried more naive CD4+ cells and displayed higher diversity.

Together with a sample-barcoded 5' primer, a J-beta primer mix was included in a second PCR lasting roughly 6 to 12 cycles. TCRdb reanalysed the 5' RACE reads using MiXCR and keeps one entry per CDR3 protein. Of roughly 1 million distinct CDR3 sequences listed, roughly 24% are singletons. A further study also used this sample, focusing on T cells of mothers and their children.

The V and J genes are TRBV20-1 and TRBJ2-3; 7 positions match TRBD2. The sample consisted of blood. The sequence was obtained from a girl aged 2-9 years in good health. The CDR3 spells CSARVAGDTDTQYF. CDR3 nucleotide sequence: TGCAGTGCTAGAGTGGCGGGAGACACAGATACGCAGTATTTT.